Described below is a single T cell receptor beta chain sequence and its context. Its antigen is undetermined. This sample was taken from a study of T cell responses to AZD1222 COVID-19 vaccine. Whole-study results and caveats: Elevations in Spike-specific TCR breadth and depth followed administration of two AZD1222 doses.

CDR3 length equals 13 residues. Trimming removed 2 bases from V and 14 bases from J, with 16 bases in between. Germline CDR1 and CDR2: MNHEY and SMNVEV (reference sequence). The protocol was immunoSEQ multiplex PCR, while the TCRdb copy is restricted to in-frame clones and leaves out a portion. The table has about 180,000 clones, 91% seen once. The chain carries TRBV27 and TRBJ2-1; the D gene is possibly TRBD2 (7 bases). The receptor's source is an adult in good health. The material was peripheral blood, obtained on day 0 of AZD1222 vaccination. The DNA for the CDR3 is TGTGCCAGCAGTTTAGCGGGGGCCGGATTTGAGTTCTTC. Translated, it gives CASSLAGAGFEFF.